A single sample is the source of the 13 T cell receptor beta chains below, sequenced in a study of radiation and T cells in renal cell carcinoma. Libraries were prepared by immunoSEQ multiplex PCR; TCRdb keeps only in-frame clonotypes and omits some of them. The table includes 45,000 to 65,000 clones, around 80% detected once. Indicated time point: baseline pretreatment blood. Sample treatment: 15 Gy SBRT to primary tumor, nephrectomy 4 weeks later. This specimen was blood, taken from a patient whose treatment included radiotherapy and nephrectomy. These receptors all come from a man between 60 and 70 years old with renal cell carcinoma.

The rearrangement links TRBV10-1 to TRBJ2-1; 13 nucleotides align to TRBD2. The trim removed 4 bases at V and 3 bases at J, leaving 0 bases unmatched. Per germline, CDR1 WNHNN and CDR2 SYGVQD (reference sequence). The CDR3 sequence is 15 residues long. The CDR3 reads CASSGTSGSYNEQFF. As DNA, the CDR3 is TGCGCCAGCAGTGGGACTAGCGGGAGCTACAATGAGCAGTTCTTC.

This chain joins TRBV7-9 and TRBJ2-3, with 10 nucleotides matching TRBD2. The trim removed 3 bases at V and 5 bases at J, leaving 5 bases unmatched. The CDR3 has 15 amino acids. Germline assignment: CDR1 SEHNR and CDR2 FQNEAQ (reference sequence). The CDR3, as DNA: TGTGCCAGCAGCTTCCCAGCGGGAGGGTTAGATACGCAGTATTTT. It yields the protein CASSFPAGGLDTQYF.

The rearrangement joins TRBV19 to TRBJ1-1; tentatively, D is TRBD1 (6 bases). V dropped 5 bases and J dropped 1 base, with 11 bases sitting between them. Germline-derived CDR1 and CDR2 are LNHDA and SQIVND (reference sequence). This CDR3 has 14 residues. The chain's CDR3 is CASSPWTANTEAFF. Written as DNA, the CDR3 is TGTGCCAGTAGTCCCTGGACAGCGAACACTGAAGCTTTCTTT.

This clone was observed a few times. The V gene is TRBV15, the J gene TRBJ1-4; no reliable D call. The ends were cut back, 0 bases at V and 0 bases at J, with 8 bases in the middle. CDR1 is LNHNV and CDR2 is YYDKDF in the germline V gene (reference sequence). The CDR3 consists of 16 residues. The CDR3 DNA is TGTGCCACCAGCAGAGATCTGGCGGCAACTAATGAAAAACTGTTTTTT. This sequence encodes CATSRDLAATNEKLFF.

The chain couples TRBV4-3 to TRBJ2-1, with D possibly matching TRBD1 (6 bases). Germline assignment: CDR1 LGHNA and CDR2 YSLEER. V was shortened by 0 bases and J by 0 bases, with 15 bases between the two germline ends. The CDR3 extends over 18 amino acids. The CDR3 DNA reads TGCGCCAGCAGCCAAGATTCAGGGGCCCTACCCTCCTACAATGAGCAGTTCTTC. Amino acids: CASSQDSGALPSYNEQFF.

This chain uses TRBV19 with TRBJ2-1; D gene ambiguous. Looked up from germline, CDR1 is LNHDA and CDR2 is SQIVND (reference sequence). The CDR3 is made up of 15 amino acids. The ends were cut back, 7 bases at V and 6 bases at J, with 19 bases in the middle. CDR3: CASKPRSQAGNEQFF. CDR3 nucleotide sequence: TGTGCCAGTAAGCCTCGGTCGCAGGCAGGCAATGAGCAGTTCTTC.

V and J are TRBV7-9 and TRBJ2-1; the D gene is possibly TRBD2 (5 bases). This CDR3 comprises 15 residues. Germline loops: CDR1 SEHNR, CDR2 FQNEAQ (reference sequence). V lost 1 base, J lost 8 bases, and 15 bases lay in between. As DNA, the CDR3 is TGTGCCAGCAGCTTAGTTGTCGGAGGTAGGGATGAGCAGTTCTTC. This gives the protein CASSLVVGGRDEQFF.

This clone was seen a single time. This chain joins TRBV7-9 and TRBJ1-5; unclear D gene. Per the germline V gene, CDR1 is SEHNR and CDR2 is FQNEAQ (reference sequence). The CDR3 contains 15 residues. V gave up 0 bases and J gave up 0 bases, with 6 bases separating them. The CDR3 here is CASSLADGSNQPQHF. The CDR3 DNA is TGTGCCAGCAGCTTAGCCGACGGTAGCAATCAGCCCCAGCATTTT.

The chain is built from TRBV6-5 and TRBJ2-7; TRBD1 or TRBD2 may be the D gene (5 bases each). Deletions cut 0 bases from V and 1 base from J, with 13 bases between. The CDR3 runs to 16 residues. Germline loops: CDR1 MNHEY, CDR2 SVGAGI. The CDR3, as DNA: TGTGCCAGCAGTTACTCCCCATGGGACGGTTCCTACGAGCAGTACTTC. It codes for CASSYSPWDGSYEQYF.

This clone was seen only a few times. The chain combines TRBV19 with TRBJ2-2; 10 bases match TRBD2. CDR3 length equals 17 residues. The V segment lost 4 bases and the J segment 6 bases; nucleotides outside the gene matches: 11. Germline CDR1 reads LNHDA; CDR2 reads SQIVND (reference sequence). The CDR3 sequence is CASSRSLAGAIAGELFF. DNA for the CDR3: TGTGCCAGTAGTAGATCTCTAGCGGGAGCGATCGCCGGGGAGCTGTTTTTT.

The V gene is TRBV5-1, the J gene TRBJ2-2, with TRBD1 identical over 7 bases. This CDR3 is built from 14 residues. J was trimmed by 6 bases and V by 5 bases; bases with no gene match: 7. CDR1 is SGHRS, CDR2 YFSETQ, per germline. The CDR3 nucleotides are TGCGCCAGCAGTCGGGACAGAGAGGCCGGGGAGCTGTTTTTT. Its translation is CASSRDREAGELFF.

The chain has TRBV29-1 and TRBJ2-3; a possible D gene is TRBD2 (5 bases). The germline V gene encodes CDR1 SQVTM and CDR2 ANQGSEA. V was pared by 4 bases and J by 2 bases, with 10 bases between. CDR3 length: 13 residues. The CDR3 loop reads CSVVGEFTDTQYF. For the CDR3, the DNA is TGCAGCGTTGTTGGGGAGTTCACAGATACGCAGTATTTT.

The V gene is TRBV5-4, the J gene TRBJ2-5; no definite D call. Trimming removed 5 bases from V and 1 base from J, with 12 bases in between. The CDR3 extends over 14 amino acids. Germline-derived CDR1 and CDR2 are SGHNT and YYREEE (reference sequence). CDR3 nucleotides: TGTGCCAGCAGTCTTCAAGGGTCCCAAGAGACCCAGTACTTC. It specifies CASSLQGSQETQYF.